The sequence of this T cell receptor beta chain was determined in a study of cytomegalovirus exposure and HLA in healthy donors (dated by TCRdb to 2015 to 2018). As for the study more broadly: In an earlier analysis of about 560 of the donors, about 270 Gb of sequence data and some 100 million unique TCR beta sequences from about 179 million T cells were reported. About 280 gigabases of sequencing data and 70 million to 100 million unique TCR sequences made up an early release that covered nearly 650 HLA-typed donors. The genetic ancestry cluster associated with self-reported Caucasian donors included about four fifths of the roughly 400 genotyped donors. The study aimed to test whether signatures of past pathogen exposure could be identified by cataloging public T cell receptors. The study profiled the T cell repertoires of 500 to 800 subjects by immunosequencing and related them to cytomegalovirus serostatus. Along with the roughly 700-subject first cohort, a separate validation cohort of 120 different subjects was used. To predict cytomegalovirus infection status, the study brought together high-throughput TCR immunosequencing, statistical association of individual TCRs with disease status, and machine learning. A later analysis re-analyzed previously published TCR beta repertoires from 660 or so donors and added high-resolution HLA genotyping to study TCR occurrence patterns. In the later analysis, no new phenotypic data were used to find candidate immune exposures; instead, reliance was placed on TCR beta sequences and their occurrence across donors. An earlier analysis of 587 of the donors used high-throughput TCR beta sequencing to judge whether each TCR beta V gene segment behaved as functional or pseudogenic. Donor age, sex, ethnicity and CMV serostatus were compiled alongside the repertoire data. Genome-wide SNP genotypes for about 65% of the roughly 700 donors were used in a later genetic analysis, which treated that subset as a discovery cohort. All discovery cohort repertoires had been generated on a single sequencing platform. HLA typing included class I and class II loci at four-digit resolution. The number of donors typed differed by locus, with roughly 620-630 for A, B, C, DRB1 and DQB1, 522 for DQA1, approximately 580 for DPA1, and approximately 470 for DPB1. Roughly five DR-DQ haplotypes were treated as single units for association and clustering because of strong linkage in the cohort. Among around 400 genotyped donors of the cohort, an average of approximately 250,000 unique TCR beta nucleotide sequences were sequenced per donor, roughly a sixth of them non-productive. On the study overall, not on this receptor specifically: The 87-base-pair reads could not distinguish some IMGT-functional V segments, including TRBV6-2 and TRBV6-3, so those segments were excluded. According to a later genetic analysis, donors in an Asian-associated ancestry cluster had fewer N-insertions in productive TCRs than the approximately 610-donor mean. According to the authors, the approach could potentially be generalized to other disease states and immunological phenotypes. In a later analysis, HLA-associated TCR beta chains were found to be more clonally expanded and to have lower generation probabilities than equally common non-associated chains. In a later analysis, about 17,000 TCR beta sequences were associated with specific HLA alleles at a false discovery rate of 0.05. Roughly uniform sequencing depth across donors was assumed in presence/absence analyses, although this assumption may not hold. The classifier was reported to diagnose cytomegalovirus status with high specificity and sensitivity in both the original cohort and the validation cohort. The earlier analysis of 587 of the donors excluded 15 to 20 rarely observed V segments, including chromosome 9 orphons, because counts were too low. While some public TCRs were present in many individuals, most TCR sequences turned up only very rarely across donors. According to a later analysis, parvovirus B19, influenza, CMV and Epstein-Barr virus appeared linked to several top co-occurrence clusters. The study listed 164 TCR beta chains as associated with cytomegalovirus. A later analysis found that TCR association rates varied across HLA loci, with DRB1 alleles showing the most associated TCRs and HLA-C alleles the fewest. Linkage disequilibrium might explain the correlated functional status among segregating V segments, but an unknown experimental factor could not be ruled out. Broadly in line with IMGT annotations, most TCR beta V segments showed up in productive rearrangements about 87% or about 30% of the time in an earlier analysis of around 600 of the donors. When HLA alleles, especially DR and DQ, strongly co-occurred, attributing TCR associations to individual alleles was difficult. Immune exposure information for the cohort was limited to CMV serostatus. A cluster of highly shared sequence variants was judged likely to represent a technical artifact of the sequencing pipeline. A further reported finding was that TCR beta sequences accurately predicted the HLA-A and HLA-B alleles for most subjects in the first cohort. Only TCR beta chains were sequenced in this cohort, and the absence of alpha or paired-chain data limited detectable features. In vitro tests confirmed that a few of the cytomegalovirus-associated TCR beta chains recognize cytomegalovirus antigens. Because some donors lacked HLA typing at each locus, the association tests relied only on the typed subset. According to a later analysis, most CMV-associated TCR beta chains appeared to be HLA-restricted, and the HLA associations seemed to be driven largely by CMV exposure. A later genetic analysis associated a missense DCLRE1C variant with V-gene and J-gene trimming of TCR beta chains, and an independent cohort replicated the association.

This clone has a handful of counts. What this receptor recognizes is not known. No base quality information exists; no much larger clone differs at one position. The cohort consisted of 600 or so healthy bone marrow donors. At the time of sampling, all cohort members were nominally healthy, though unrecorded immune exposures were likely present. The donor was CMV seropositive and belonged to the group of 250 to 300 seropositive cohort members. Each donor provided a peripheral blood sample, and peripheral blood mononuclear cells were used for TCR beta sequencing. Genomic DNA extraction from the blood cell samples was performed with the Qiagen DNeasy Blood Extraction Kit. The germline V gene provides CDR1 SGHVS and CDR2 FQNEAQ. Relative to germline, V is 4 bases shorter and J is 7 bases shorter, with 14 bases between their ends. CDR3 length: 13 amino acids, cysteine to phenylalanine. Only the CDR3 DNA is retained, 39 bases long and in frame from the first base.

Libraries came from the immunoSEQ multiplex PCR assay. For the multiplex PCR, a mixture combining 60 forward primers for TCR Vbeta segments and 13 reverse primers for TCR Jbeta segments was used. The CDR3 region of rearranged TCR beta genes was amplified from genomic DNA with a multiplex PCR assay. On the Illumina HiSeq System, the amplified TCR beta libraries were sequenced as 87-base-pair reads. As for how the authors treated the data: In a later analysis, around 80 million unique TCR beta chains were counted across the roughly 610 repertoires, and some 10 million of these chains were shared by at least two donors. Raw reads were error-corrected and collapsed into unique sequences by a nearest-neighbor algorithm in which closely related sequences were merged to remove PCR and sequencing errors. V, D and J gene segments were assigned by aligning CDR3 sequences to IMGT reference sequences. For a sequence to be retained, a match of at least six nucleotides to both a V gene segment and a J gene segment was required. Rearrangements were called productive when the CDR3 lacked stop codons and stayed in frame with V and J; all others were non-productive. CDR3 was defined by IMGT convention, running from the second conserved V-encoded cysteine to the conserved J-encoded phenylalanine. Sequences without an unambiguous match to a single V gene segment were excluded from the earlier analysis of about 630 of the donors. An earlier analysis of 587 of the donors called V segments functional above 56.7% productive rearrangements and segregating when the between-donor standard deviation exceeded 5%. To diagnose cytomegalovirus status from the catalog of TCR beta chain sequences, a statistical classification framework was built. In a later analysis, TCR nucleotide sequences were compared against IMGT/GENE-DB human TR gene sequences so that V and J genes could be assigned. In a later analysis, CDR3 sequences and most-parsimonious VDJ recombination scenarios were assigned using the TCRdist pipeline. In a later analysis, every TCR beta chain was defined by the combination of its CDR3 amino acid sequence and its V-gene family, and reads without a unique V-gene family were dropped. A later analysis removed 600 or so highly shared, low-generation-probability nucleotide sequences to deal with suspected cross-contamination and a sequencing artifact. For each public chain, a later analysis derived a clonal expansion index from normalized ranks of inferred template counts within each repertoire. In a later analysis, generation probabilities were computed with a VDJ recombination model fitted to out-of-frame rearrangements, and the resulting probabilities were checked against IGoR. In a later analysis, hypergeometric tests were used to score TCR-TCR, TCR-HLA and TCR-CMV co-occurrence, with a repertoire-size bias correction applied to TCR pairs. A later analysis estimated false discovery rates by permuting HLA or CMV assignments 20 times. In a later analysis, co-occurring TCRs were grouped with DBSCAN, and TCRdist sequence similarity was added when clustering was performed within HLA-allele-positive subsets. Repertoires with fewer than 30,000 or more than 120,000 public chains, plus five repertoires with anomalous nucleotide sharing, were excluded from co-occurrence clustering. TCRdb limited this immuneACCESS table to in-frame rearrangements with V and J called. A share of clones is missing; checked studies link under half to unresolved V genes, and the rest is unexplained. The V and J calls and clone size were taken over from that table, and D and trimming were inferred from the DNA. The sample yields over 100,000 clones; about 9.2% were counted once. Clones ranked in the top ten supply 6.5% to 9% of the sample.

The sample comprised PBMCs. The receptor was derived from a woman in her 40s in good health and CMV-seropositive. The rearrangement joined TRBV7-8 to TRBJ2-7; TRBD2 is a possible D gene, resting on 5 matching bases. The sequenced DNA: TGTGCCAGCAGCTCCGCGGCCCCGGGGGAGCAGTACTTC. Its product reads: CASSSAAPGEQYF.